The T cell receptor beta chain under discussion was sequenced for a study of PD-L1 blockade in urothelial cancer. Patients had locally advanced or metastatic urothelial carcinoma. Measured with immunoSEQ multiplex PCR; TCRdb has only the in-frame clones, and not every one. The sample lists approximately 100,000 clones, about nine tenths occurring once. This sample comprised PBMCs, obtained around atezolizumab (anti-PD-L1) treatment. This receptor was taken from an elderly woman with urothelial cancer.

CDR3 region: CASSGTGGLETQYF. The DNA for the CDR3 is TGCGCCAGCAGCGGGACAGGGGGGCTGGAGACCCAGTACTTC. The J gene is TRBJ2-5, the V gene TRBV5-1; 11 bases fit TRBD1. From germline, CDR1 is SGHRS and CDR2 YFSETQ. CDR3 length: 14 residues. Trimming removed 4 bases from V and 5 bases from J; junction bases left unmatched: 4. Based on the CDR3 plus reference TRBV5-1 and TRBJ2-5, the full variable domain is KAGVTQTPRYLIKTRGQQVTLSCSPISGHRSVSWYQQTPGQGLQFLFEYFSETQRNKGNFPGRFSGRQFSNSRSEMNVSTLELGDSALYLCASSGTGGLETQYFGPGTRLLVL.